This T cell receptor beta chain is from a study of control samples from healthy donors and cancer patients. The CDR3 has 13 amino acids. The V and J ends lost 3 bases and 3 bases respectively, with 8 bases between them. This clone was observed a single time. Assay used: immunoSEQ multiplex PCR; TCRdb lists only in-frame clones, some missing. The sample lists about 89,000 clones, under 90% occurring once. The genes are TRBV12-3 or TRBV12-4 and TRBJ1-1; D remains unclear. This receptor was identified in a woman between 35 and 50 years old in good health. Input material: blood. Here the CDR3 DNA reads TGTGCCAGCAGTTTTAAGGTCCACACTGAAGCTTTCTTT. This translates into CASSFKVHTEAFF.